The present T cell receptor (beta chain) was sequenced within a study of blood T cells in healthy people across ages. Study summary: About one barcoded TCR beta cDNA was captured per two T cells. The study, taken as a whole, reports: Fewer expanded clones and more diversity marked long-lived versus aged donors.

The CDR3 loop spans 14 amino acids. V lost 0 bases and J lost 1, with 6 bases in between. Germline CDR1 reads SGHDN; CDR2 reads FVKESK. Using a J-beta primer mix together with a sample-barcoded 5' primer, a second PCR was run for roughly 6 to 11 cycles. TCRdb ran MiXCR on the 5' RACE reads and lists one entry per CDR3 protein. Among approximately 1,000,000 distinct CDR3 sequences listed, 35% to 40% were seen once. Each donor's blood draw was approximately 10 milliliters of peripheral blood. This clonotype came up a few times. Its antigen is undetermined. V is TRBV14 and J is TRBJ1-1, with D uncertain. The TCR originated in a man aged 18 to 29 in good health. Material: blood. CDR3 amino acids: CASSQEMANTEAFF. CDR3 in DNA: TGTGCCAGCAGCCAAGAAATGGCGAACACTGAAGCTTTCTTT.